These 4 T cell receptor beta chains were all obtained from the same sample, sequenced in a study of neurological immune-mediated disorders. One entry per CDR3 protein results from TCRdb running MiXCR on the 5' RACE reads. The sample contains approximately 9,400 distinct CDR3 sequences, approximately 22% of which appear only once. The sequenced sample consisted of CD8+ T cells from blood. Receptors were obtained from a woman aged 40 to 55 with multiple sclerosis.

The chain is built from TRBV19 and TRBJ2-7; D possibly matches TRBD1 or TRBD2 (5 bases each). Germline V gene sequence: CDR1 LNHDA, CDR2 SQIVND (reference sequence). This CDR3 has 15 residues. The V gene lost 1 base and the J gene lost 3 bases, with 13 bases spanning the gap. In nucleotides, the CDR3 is TGTGCCAGTAGTATAGGGTGGGACGGCTACTACGAGCAGTACTTC. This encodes CASSIGWDGYYEQYF.

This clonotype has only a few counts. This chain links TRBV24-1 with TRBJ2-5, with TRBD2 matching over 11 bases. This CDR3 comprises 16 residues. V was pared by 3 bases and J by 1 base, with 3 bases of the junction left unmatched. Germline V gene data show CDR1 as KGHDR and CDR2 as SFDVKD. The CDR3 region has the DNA TGTGCCACCAGTGATGCCGGGACTAGCGGCCAAGAGACCCAGTACTTC. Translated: CATSDAGTSGQETQYF.

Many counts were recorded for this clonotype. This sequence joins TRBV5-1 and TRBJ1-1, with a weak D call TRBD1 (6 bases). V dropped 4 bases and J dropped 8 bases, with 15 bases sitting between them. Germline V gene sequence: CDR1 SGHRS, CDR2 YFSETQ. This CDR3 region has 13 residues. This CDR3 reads CASSIDRNQEAFF. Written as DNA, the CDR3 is TGCGCCAGCAGCATTGACAGGAACCAAGAAGCTTTCTTT.

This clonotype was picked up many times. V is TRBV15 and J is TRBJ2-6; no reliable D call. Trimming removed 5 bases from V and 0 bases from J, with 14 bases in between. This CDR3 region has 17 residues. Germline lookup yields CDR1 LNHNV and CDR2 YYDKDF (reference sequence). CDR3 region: CATSSPSEVSGANVLTF. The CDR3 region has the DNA TGTGCCACCAGCTCCCCCTCAGAAGTCTCTGGGGCCAACGTCCTGACTTTC.